This T cell receptor (beta chain) was observed in a study of T cells in Graves' hyperthyroidism and ophthalmopathy. Amplification of TCR beta CDR3 regions used RNA as the template. HTBI primers were used for first-round RT-PCR of the TCR CDR3. TCRdb reprocessed the multiplex PCR reads via MiXCR and lists one record per CDR3 protein. The profile shows a few hundred thousand distinct CDR3 sequences, roughly a sixth of them singletons. This clonotype turned up a few times. The receptor was isolated from a woman in her 30s with Graves' ophthalmopathy. The sample consisted of blood.

DNA of the CDR3: TGCGCCAGCAGCCAAGGGCCTGCAGATACGCAGTATTTT. Its translation: CASSQGPADTQYF. The chain couples TRBV4-3 to TRBJ2-3; D is unresolved. The CDR3 covers 13 residues. V was clipped by 1 base and J by 4 bases, with 6 bases between them. In germline, CDR1 is LGHNA, CDR2 YSLEER.